This TCR beta chain is from a study of identical twins. Notes on the study in general: Out-of-frame alpha sequences common to twins exhibited a surplus of low generation probability. Beta clonotypes that were abundant in cord blood contained fewer insertions, a pattern absent from memory repertoires.

The table lists this clonotype with a few counts. Its antigen is not identified. Unique molecular identifiers were present on the cDNA, which also gained a universal primer site by template switching. MiXCR, applied by TCRdb to the 5' RACE reads, yields one record per CDR3 protein. This sample has 1.5 million to 2 million distinct CDR3 sequences, with about 32% found just once. The length of the CDR3 is 15 residues. The germline V gene encodes CDR1 WNHNN and CDR2 SYGVQD (reference sequence). The ends lost 4 bases at V and 2 bases at J; junction bases unmatched: 1. Sequenced: cord blood. The genes are TRBV10-1 and TRBJ1-6, with TRBD1 matching over 8 bases. This clonotype was obtained from a newborn girl in good health. Here the CDR3 DNA reads TGCGCCAGCAGTGCAGGGGGCGCCTATAATTCACCCCTCCACTTT. It codes for CASSAGGAYNSPLHF.